One and the same sample provided the 27 T cell receptor beta chains below, sequenced in a study of PD-L1 blockade in urothelial cancer (dated by TCRdb to the late 2010s). Library method: the immunoSEQ multiplex PCR assay. Drawn from immuneACCESS, this table holds only the in-frame rearrangements with V and J called that TCRdb kept. Clones are partly lost; checked studies trace under half to an unresolved V gene and leave the rest unexplained. This sample has about 74,000 clones in its table, and around 90% of those were observed once. More than 3.5% of the sample rests with the top ten. The sample's time point label, in plain terms: pretreatment peripheral blood. The source was PBMCs, collected around atezolizumab (anti-PD-L1) treatment. The source of these receptors is a man aged 70-80 years with urothelial cancer.

The V and J genes are TRBV5-6 and TRBJ2-1, with no clear D. The CDR3 is 11 amino acids. Germline-derived CDR1 and CDR2 are SGHDT and YYEEEE. Trimming shortened V by 4 bases and J by 9 bases, and 8 bases separated the two germline ends. CDR3 region: CASSRLSEQFF. In DNA, the CDR3 is TGTGCCAGCAGCCGTCTCAGTGAGCAGTTCTTC.

The chain carries TRBV6-5 and TRBJ1-2, with TRBD1 matching over 7 bases. Germline values: CDR1 MNHEY, CDR2 SVGAGI. V lost 7 bases and J lost 8; bases outside the gene matches: 10. This CDR3 is 13 amino acids long. The CDR3 sequence is CASIGTAGGGYTF. In DNA form, the CDR3 reads TGTGCCAGCATCGGGACAGCCGGTGGCGGCTACACCTTC.

This chain links TRBV19 with TRBJ1-2, with 10 nucleotides matching TRBD1. Germline CDR1 LNHDA, CDR2 SQIVND (reference sequence). This CDR3 has 14 amino acids. The ends lost 3 bases at V and 5 bases at J; junction bases unmatched: 3. The CDR3 is CASSILGQGYGYTF. In DNA form, the CDR3 reads TGTGCCAGTAGTATTCTGGGACAGGGGTATGGCTACACCTTC.

The chain is built from TRBV6-1 and TRBJ1-4, with TRBD1 identical over 8 bases. Germline V gene data show CDR1 as MNHNS and CDR2 as SASEGT. This CDR3 region has 15 residues. J lost 8 bases, V lost 6 bases, and 11 bases had no gene match. This chain's CDR3 is CASRSADRGWEKLFF. Written as DNA, the CDR3 is TGTGCCAGCAGGTCCGCCGACAGGGGCTGGGAAAAACTGTTTTTT.

V gene TRBV10-3 combines with J gene TRBJ2-2, with TRBD1 matching over 9 bases. Trimming removed 0 bases from V and 7 bases from J; junction bases left unmatched: 9. Germline V gene lookup returns CDR1 ENHRY and CDR2 SYGVKD. The CDR3 is made up of 17 amino acids. For the CDR3, the DNA is TGTGCCATCAGTGAGTCGAGTGGGGACAGGGCGAACGGGGAGCTGTTTTTT. This codes for CAISESSGDRANGELFF.

This chain joins TRBV7-9 and TRBJ2-7, with 9 nucleotides matching TRBD1. The CDR3 spans 14 residues. V gave up 5 bases and J gave up 5 bases; unmatched junction bases: 7. The germline gives CDR1 SEHNR, CDR2 FQNEAQ (reference sequence). CDR3 loop: CASSQGQGIHEQYF. CDR3 DNA sequence: TGTGCCAGCAGCCAAGGACAGGGGATCCACGAGCAGTACTTC.

The CDR3 DNA follows: TGTGCCAGCAGTCCCGGACAGGGGACGCACCCAGCTGAAGCTTTCTTT. It is translated as CASSPGQGTHPAEAFF. The chain employs TRBV27 and TRBJ1-1, with TRBD1 matching 9 bases. The CDR3 runs to 16 residues. The germline V gene has CDR1 MNHEY and CDR2 SMNVEV (reference sequence). The V and J ends lost 5 bases and 6 bases, in that order; junction bases with no gene match: 13.

This clone was found a few times. The chain couples TRBV11-2 to TRBJ1-3, with TRBD1 identical over 7 bases. Germline CDR1 is SGHAT and CDR2 is FQNNGV. Trimming removed 6 bases from V and 4 bases from J; junction bases left unmatched: 6. This CDR3 comprises 14 residues. The CDR3 region is CASSSTGDGNTIYF. CDR3 DNA sequence: TGTGCCAGCAGTTCCACAGGGGACGGAAACACCATATATTTT.

This chain uses TRBV5-1 with TRBJ1-2, with 9 bases lining up with TRBD1. CDR3 length equals 15 residues. J gave up 2 bases and V 4 bases, and 6 bases lay outside the gene matches. Per germline, CDR1 SGHRS and CDR2 YFSETQ. The DNA for the CDR3 is TGCGCCAGCAGCAAAGACAGGGGGACAAACTATGGCTACACCTTC. Residues: CASSKDRGTNYGYTF.

The V and J genes are TRBV28 and TRBJ2-7; 8 bases are shared with TRBD1. Per germline, CDR1 MDHEN and CDR2 SYDVKM. The ends lost 4 bases at V and 3 bases at J; junction bases unmatched: 2. This CDR3 is 13 amino acids long. CDR3 nucleotides: TGTGCCAGCAGTTCACAGGGGGACTACGAGCAGTACTTC. It is translated as CASSSQGDYEQYF.

There are a few counts of this clone. J is TRBJ1-2 and V is TRBV28; the match to TRBD1 covers 9 bases. Germline lookup yields CDR1 MDHEN and CDR2 SYDVKM. The V segment lost 5 bases and the J segment 5 bases; nucleotides outside the gene matches: 9. The CDR3 consists of 15 residues. CDR3 sequence reads: CASSGQGPTSYGYTF. Written as DNA, the CDR3 is TGTGCCAGCAGTGGACAGGGGCCCACCTCGTATGGCTACACCTTC.

In DNA, the CDR3 is TGTGCCAGCAGTACCCGCGACAAAATCTACAATGAGCAGTTCTTC. This codes for CASSTRDKIYNEQFF. This chain joins TRBV28 and TRBJ2-1; no reliable D call. This CDR3 comprises 15 residues. Germline lookup yields CDR1 MDHEN and CDR2 SYDVKM. Trimming took off 5 bases at V and 3 bases at J, with 14 bases between the two ends.

This clone has more than one count but fewer than ten. This rearrangement joins TRBV29-1 to TRBJ1-1; 7 bases line up with TRBD1. CDR1 SQVTM and CDR2 ANQGSEA come from the germline V gene. The ends lost 6 bases at V and 5 bases at J; junction bases unmatched: 9. The CDR3 length is 13 residues. The chain's CDR3 is CSVNDRAGTEAFF. CDR3 nucleotide sequence: TGCAGCGTGAACGACAGGGCCGGGACTGAAGCTTTCTTT.

This chain links TRBV5-1 with TRBJ2-3; unclear D gene. V was pared by 0 bases and J by 3 bases, with 8 bases between. CDR1 is SGHRS and CDR2 is YFSETQ in the germline V gene. This CDR3 has 14 residues. The CDR3, as DNA: TGCGCCAGCAGCTTGGAGCCGGGTACAGATACGCAGTATTTT. Its protein is CASSLEPGTDTQYF.

V usage is TRBV19 and J usage is TRBJ2-1; 13 bases line up with TRBD2. The CDR3 spans 15 residues. Germline trimming cut 6 bases from V and 7 bases from J; bases unmatched to any gene: 6. Looked up from germline, CDR1 is LNHDA and CDR2 is SQIVND (reference sequence). CDR3 sequence: CASSPWTSGGNEQFF. The CDR3 coding sequence is TGTGCCAGTAGCCCCTGGACTAGCGGGGGTAATGAGCAGTTCTTC. Drawing the rest from reference TRBV19 and TRBJ2-1, the complete variable domain is DGGITQSPKYLFRKEGQNVTLSCEQNLNHDAMYWYRQDPGQGLRLIYYSQIVNDFQKGDIAEGYSVSREKKESFPLTVTSAQKNPTAFYLCASSPWTSGGNEQFFGPGTRLTVL.

The V gene is TRBV2, the J gene TRBJ1-1, with 7 bases fitting TRBD1. V lost 1 base, J lost 11 bases, and 4 bases stayed unmatched. Per germline, CDR1 SNHLY and CDR2 FYNNEI. The CDR3 spans 12 residues. The CDR3 DNA reads TGTGCCAGCAGTGAAGGTCAGGGGGTCGCTTTCTTT. Protein: CASSEGQGVAFF.

The chain links TRBV7-2 to TRBJ2-7; 8 positions agree with TRBD1. Germline V lookup: CDR1 SGHTA, CDR2 FQGNSA. This CDR3 is built from 14 residues. Trimming took 1 base from V and 4 from J; bases not matched to a gene: 3. Written as DNA, the CDR3 is TGTGCCAGCAGCTTAGGGGGACAGGTTTACGAGCAGTACTTC. Its protein is CASSLGGQVYEQYF.

The chain joins TRBV5-1 to TRBJ2-1; the D gene is possibly TRBD2 (5 bases). V was clipped by 5 bases and J by 4 bases, with 13 bases between them. Germline V gene lookup returns CDR1 SGHRS and CDR2 YFSETQ. The CDR3 is made up of 14 amino acids. The CDR3 DNA is TGCGCCAGCAGGGAGGAGCGGCAATACAATGAGCAGTTCTTC. Amino acid sequence: CASREERQYNEQFF.

V usage is TRBV19 and J usage is TRBJ2-5, with D maybe TRBD1 (5 bases). Germline CDR1 and CDR2: LNHDA and SQIVND (reference sequence). This CDR3 is 12 amino acids long. V lost 5 bases and J lost 5, with 9 bases in between. This CDR3 is CASSPKGETQYF. CDR3 DNA sequence: TGTGCCAGTAGTCCTAAGGGGGAGACCCAGTACTTC.

This chain links TRBV18 with TRBJ1-3, with D possibly being TRBD1 (6 bases). Trimming left V 6 bases short and J 0 bases short, with 21 bases between. Germline loops: CDR1 KGHSH, CDR2 LQKENI. The CDR3 runs to 18 residues. CDR3 region: CASSPVGGATGSGNTIYF. CDR3 sequence (DNA): TGTGCCAGCTCGCCCGTAGGGGGTGCGACGGGCTCTGGAAACACCATATATTTT.

The chain is built from TRBV7-2 and TRBJ2-2; TRBD1 might be the D (6 bases). V lost 7 bases and J lost 6, with 18 bases in between. This CDR3 has 15 amino acids. Looked up from germline, CDR1 is SGHTA and CDR2 is FQGNSA. The CDR3 loop reads CASTIEGGVPGELFF. The CDR3 nucleotides read TGTGCCAGCACTATCGAAGGGGGAGTCCCCGGGGAGCTGTTTTTT. Together with reference TRBV7-2 and TRBJ2-2, the CDR3 gives the full variable domain: GAGVSQSPSNKVTEKGKDVELRCDPISGHTALYWYRQSLGQGLEFLIYFQGNSAPDKSGLPSDRFSAERTGGSVSTLTIQRTQQEDSAVYLCASTIEGGVPGELFFGEGSRLTVL.

The rearrangement links TRBV11-2 to TRBJ2-1; TRBD2 agrees at 13 bases. CDR1 and CDR2 from the germline V gene are SGHAT and FQNNGV. The CDR3 length is 16 residues. Trimming at V came to 5 bases and at J to 7 bases, leaving 8 bases not matched to a gene. The CDR3 spells CASSGRTSGSWNEQFF. The DNA for the CDR3 is TGTGCCAGCAGCGGACGGACTAGCGGGAGTTGGAATGAGCAGTTCTTC.

This chain links TRBV14 with TRBJ2-3; D is perhaps TRBD1 (6 bases). The germline V gene has CDR1 SGHDN and CDR2 FVKESK. The ends were cut back, 4 bases at V and 1 base at J, with 12 bases in the middle. This CDR3 has 15 residues. The CDR3 sequence is CASSRDTGGTDTQYF. Written as DNA, the CDR3 is TGTGCCAGCAGCCGGGACACGGGCGGCACAGATACGCAGTATTTT. The whole variable domain, filled in from reference TRBV14 and TRBJ2-3, reads EAGVTQFPSHSVIEKGQTVTLRCDPISGHDNLYWYRRVMGKEIKFLLHFVKESKQDESGMPNNRFLAERTGGTYSTLKVQPAELEDSGVYFCASSRDTGGTDTQYFGPGTRLTVL.

This chain links TRBV11-2 with TRBJ2-4; a possible D gene is TRBD1 (5 bases). This CDR3 contains 13 residues. CDR1 and CDR2 (germline): SGHAT, FQNNGV. V was pared by 0 bases and J by 10 bases, with 10 bases between. The CDR3 nucleotides are TGTGCCAGCAGCTTAGATCGGCAGGGTATTCAGTACTTC. Translation gives CASSLDRQGIQYF.

This chain connects TRBV4-1 to TRBJ1-5; the match to TRBD1 covers 7 bases. Per the germline V gene, CDR1 is MGHRA and CDR2 is YSYEKL. CDR3 length: 14 residues. With V trimmed by 1 base and J by 7 bases, 4 bases remained unmatched. CDR3 in amino acids: CASSQGQGDQPQHF. In nucleotides, the CDR3 is TGCGCCAGCAGCCAAGGACAGGGTGACCAGCCCCAGCATTTT.

The rearrangement uses TRBV28 and TRBJ2-3; the D is unclear. V dropped 3 bases and J dropped 7 bases, with 20 bases sitting between them. CDR1 MDHEN and CDR2 SYDVKM come from the germline V gene. The CDR3 sequence is 16 residues long. Written as DNA, the CDR3 is TGTGCCAGCAGTTTTGAGGCCGGTTGGCTGAGTAATACGCAGTATTTT. Protein product: CASSFEAGWLSNTQYF.

V gene TRBV7-9 combines with J gene TRBJ1-2, with a tentative D call TRBD1 (6 bases). In germline, CDR1 is SEHNR, CDR2 FQNEAQ (reference sequence). The V and J ends lost 5 bases and 0 bases respectively, with 13 bases between them. The CDR3 runs 15 residues. In DNA form, the CDR3 reads TGTGCCAGCAGCCCCTGGGACAAAGCTAACTATGGCTACACCTTC. Protein sequence: CASSPWDKANYGYTF.